A single count supports the clone carrying this T cell receptor beta chain. Produced via immunoSEQ multiplex PCR; TCRdb's table is partial and in-frame only. The table lists approximately 200,000 clones, about 90% of them singletons. The data were taken from a study of cytomegalovirus exposure and HLA in healthy donors. There are 16 residues in the CDR3. CDR1 and CDR2 (germline): SGHRS, YFSETQ. V lost 2 bases and J lost 0; bases outside the gene matches: 4. This clonotype was obtained from a woman younger than 30 in good health and CMV-seronegative. The V and J genes are TRBV5-1 and TRBJ2-3; 9 bases map to TRBD2. Material for sequencing was PBMCs. CDR3 sequence reads: CASSFRGRASTDTQYF. DNA of the CDR3: TGCGCCAGCAGCTTCCGCGGGAGGGCGAGCACAGATACGCAGTATTTT.